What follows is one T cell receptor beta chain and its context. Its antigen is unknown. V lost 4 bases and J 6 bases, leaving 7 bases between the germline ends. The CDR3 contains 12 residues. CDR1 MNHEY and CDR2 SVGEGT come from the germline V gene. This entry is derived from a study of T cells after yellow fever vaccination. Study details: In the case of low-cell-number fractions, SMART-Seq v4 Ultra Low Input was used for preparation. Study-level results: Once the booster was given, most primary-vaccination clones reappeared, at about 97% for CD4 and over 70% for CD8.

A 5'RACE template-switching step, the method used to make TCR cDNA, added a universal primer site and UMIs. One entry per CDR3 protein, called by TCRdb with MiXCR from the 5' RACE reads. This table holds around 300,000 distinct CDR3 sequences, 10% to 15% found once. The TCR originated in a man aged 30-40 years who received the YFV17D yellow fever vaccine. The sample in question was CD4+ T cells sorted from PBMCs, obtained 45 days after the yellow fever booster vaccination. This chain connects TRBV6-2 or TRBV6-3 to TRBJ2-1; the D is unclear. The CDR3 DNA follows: TGTGCCAGCAGTTCTTTCGTCAATGAGCAGTTCTTC. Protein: CASSSFVNEQFF.